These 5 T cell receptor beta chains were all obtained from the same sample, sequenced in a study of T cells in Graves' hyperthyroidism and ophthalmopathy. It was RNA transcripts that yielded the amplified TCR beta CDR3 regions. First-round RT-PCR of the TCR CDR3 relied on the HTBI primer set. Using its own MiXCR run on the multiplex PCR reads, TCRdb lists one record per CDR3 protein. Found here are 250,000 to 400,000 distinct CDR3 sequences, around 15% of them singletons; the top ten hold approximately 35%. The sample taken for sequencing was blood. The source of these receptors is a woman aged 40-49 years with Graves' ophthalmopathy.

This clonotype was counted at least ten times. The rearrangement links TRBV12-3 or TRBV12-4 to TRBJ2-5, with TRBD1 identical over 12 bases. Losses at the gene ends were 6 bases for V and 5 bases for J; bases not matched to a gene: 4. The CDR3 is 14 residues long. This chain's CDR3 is CASRGTGGRETQYF. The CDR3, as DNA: TGTGCCAGCAGGGGGACAGGGGGCCGGGAGACCCAGTACTTC.

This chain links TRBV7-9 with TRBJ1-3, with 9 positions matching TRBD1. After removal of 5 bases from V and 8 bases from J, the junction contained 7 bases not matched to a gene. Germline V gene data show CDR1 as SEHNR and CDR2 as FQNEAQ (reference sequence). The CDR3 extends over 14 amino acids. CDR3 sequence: CASSPRTGVDTIYF. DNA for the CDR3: TGTGCCAGCAGCCCCCGGACAGGGGTGGACACCATATATTTT.

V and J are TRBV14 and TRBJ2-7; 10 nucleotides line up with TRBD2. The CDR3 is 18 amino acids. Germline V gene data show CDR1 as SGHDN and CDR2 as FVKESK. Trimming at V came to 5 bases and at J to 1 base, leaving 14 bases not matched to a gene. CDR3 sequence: CASSDDGASGSPSYEQYF. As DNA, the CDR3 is TGTGCCAGCAGCGACGACGGTGCTAGCGGGAGCCCTTCCTACGAGCAGTACTTC.

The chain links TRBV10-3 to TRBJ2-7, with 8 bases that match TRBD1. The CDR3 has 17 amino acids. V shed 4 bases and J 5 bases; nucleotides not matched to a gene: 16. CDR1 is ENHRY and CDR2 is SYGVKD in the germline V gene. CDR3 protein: CAISGGLGQGLLDEQYF. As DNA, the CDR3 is TGTGCCATCAGTGGAGGGCTCGGACAGGGACTCCTCGACGAGCAGTACTTC.

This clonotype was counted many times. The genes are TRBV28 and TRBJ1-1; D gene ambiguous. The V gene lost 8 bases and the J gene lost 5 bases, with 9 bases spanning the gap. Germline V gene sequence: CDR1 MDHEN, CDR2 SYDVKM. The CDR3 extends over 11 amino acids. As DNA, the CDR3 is TGTGCCAGCCGTAAAGGGACTGAAGCTTTCTTT. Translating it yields CASRKGTEAFF.